These 8 T cell receptor beta chains share one sample of origin, sequenced in a study of cytomegalovirus exposure and HLA in healthy donors. Amplification used 60 Vbeta primers and 13 Jbeta primers. Measured with immunoSEQ multiplex PCR; TCRdb has only the in-frame clones, and not every one. The sample includes around 120,000 clones, 70% of them seen just once. Input material: PBMCs. The receptors come from a man aged 40-49 years in good health and CMV-seropositive.

The rearrangement links TRBV7-9 to TRBJ1-2, with TRBD1 matching over 8 bases. Germline V gene sequence: CDR1 SEHNR, CDR2 FQNEAQ (reference sequence). With V trimmed by 1 base and J by 8 bases, 3 bases remained unmatched. CDR3 length equals 13 residues. This CDR3 reads CASSLVGTGGYTF. CDR3 nucleotides: TGTGCCAGCAGCTTAGTAGGGACAGGAGGCTACACCTTC.

The rearrangement joins TRBV4-1 to TRBJ1-6; D gene uncertain. V lost 0 bases and J lost 6, with 9 bases in between. This CDR3 is 15 amino acids long. CDR1 MGHRA and CDR2 YSYEKL come from the germline V gene. In DNA, the CDR3 is TGCGCCAGCAGCCAAGACTTGTCGAGTAATTCACCCCTCCACTTT. This encodes CASSQDLSSNSPLHF.

The chain has TRBV6-5 and TRBJ1-5; D call uncertain. Trimming took 2 bases from V and 4 from J, leaving 6 bases between them. The germline gives CDR1 MNHEY, CDR2 SVGAGI. The CDR3 sequence is 13 residues long. CDR3 nucleotide sequence: TGTGCCAGCAGTTACGGCAGAAATCAGCCCCAGCATTTT. As protein: CASSYGRNQPQHF.

The chain combines TRBV5-1 with TRBJ1-5; no clear D gene. Germline CDR1 and CDR2: SGHRS and YFSETQ. Trimming shortened V by 0 bases and J by 2 bases, and 6 bases separated the two germline ends. This CDR3 has 14 amino acids. CDR3 loop: CASSLVSGNQPQHF. The CDR3, as DNA: TGCGCCAGCAGCTTGGTCTCGGGCAATCAGCCCCAGCATTTT.

V and J are TRBV28 and TRBJ1-2; 7 bases map to TRBD1. The germline V gene encodes CDR1 MDHEN and CDR2 SYDVKM. The CDR3 sequence is 15 residues long. The J segment lost 3 bases and the V segment lost 3 bases, leaving 7 bases of the junction unmatched. The CDR3 loop reads CASSFSTGEDYGYTF. The CDR3 nucleotides are TGTGCCAGCAGTTTTAGCACAGGGGAAGACTATGGCTACACCTTC.

The chain recombines TRBV9 with TRBJ1-6; D is uncertain. Trimming took 1 base from V and 5 from J, leaving 16 bases between them. This CDR3 region has 17 residues. Germline V gene sequence: CDR1 SGDLS, CDR2 YYNGEE. CDR3 in DNA: TGTGCCAGCAGCGTATTTCAGGAGGCCAGTCATAATTCACCCCTCCACTTT. Its protein product is CASSVFQEASHNSPLHF.

The J gene is TRBJ2-7, the V gene TRBV7-9, with TRBD2 matching over 10 bases. Germline V gene lookup returns CDR1 SEHNR and CDR2 FQNEAQ (reference sequence). The V segment lost 6 bases and the J segment 1 base; nucleotides outside the gene matches: 9. CDR3 length: 16 amino acids. CDR3 in DNA: TGTGCCAGCAGTTTACGAGCGGGAGGGACGTCCTACGAGCAGTACTTC. This encodes CASSLRAGGTSYEQYF.

The chain is built from TRBV7-2 and TRBJ2-3, with 8 bases identical to TRBD2. After removal of 1 base from V and 13 bases from J, the junction contained 10 bases not matched to a gene. Germline CDR1 reads SGHTA; CDR2 reads FQGNSA. There are 14 residues in the CDR3. The CDR3 reads CASSLGTSQNLKYF. The DNA for the CDR3 is TGTGCCAGCAGCTTAGGGACTAGCCAAAACCTGAAGTATTTT.